One sample yielded the 30 T cell receptor beta chains listed below, sequenced in a study of blood T cells in healthy people across ages. Together with a sample-barcoded 5' primer, a J-beta primer mix was included in a second PCR lasting about 7 to 12 cycles. MiXCR was run by TCRdb on the 5' RACE reads, yielding one entry per CDR3 protein. This repertoire shows around 800,000 distinct CDR3 sequences, approximately 24% found once; its top ten account for 3%. This sample was shared with a second study, whose subject was T cells of mothers and their children.

Sample: blood. Receptors originate from a boy aged 5-17 years in good health.

This clonotype was detected only a few times. The chain combines TRBV27 with TRBJ1-1, with unresolved D. CDR3 length: 9 residues. V was clipped by 3 bases and J by 10 bases, with 3 bases between them. From germline, CDR1 is MNHEY and CDR2 SMNVEV (reference sequence). In DNA, the CDR3 is TGTGCCAGCAGTTTCCGAGCTTTCTTT. It specifies CASSFRAFF.

This chain links TRBV12-3 or TRBV12-4 with TRBJ1-4; TRBD1 might be the D (5 bases). Trimming removed 1 base at V and 8 bases at J, with 11 bases between. The CDR3 covers 14 residues. CDR3 in amino acids: CASSLGGDREKLFF. In nucleotides, the CDR3 is TGTGCCAGCAGTTTAGGCGGGGACCGGGAAAAACTGTTTTTT.

This clonotype was found a few times. The chain has TRBV5-5 and TRBJ2-5; 9 positions match TRBD2. Germline V CDR1 and CDR2: SGHKS, YYEKEE (reference sequence). Losses at the gene ends were 4 bases for V and 2 bases for J; bases not matched to a gene: 12. This CDR3 is built from 17 residues. CDR3 sequence (DNA): TGTGCCAGCAGCCCAGGACTAGCGACATCCCCTCAAGAGACCCAGTACTTC. Protein product: CASSPGLATSPQETQYF.

There are a few counts of this clonotype. The gene calls are TRBV20-1 and TRBJ2-7, with 11 positions matching TRBD1. Unmatched junction bases numbered 8, after V lost 5 bases and J lost 2 bases. CDR3 length: 15 residues. CDR1 DFQATT and CDR2 SNEGSKA come from the germline V gene (reference sequence). CDR3 region: CSAAGTGGSTYEQYF. CDR3 sequence (DNA): TGCAGTGCTGCCGGGACAGGGGGAAGTACCTACGAGCAGTACTTC.

The J gene is TRBJ1-4, the V gene TRBV9, with D unclear. Trimming took 0 bases from V and 0 from J, leaving 9 bases between them. The CDR3 runs 16 residues. Germline V gene lookup returns CDR1 SGDLS and CDR2 YYNGEE. CDR3 region: CASSVAQSTTNEKLFF. The CDR3 nucleotides read TGTGCCAGCAGCGTAGCACAGTCTACAACTAATGAAAAACTGTTTTTT. Supplemented by reference TRBV9 and TRBJ1-4, the full variable domain reads DSGVTQTPKHLITATGQRVTLRCSPRSGDLSVYWYQQSLDQGLQFLIQYYNGEERAKGNILERFSAQQFPDLHSELNLSSLELGDSALYFCASSVAQSTTNEKLFFGSGTQLSVL.

This chain joins TRBV10-1 and TRBJ1-1; D is ambiguous. Germline loops: CDR1 WNHNN, CDR2 SYGVQD (reference sequence). Trimming removed 8 bases at V and 4 bases at J, with 14 bases between. This CDR3 has 13 residues. CDR3 residues: CASWHPKGTEAFF. The CDR3 DNA reads TGCGCCAGCTGGCACCCCAAGGGCACTGAAGCTTTCTTT.

This clonotype was detected a few times. This chain connects TRBV11-2 to TRBJ2-3; D ambiguous. This CDR3 spans 13 amino acids. V was clipped by 5 bases and J by 2 bases, with 8 bases between them. Per germline, CDR1 SGHAT and CDR2 FQNNGV. In nucleotides, the CDR3 is TGTGCCAGCAGCCGAGTACTCACAGATACGCAGTATTTT. The encoded protein is CASSRVLTDTQYF.

The CDR3 reads CASSLSWAGTPYNTGELFF. The CDR3, as DNA: TGTGCCAGCAGTTTATCGTGGGCCGGGACTCCATATAACACCGGGGAGCTGTTTTTT. The rearrangement uses TRBV27 and TRBJ2-2; TRBD2 might be the D (6 bases). CDR1 and CDR2 (germline): MNHEY, SMNVEV (reference sequence). The CDR3 runs 19 residues. The germline V and J ends were trimmed by 0 bases and 2 bases, with 19 bases remaining between them.

V and J are TRBV3-1 and TRBJ2-4, with D unclear. V was shortened by 2 bases and J by 4 bases, with 12 bases between the two germline ends. Germline CDR1 LGHDT, CDR2 YNNKEL (reference sequence). The CDR3 extends over 15 amino acids. This chain's CDR3 is CASSQRKADKNIQYF. In nucleotides, the CDR3 is TGTGCCAGCAGCCAAAGGAAGGCAGATAAAAACATTCAGTACTTC.

This clonotype was found a few times. The chain is built from TRBV3-1 and TRBJ2-5, with 14 bases lining up with TRBD2. CDR3 length: 18 amino acids. V was clipped by 4 bases and J by 5 bases; unmatched bases: 12. Germline values: CDR1 LGHDT, CDR2 YNNKEL (reference sequence). Written as DNA, the CDR3 is TGTGCCAGCAGCCCATTACCTGGGACTAGCGGGGGACGGGAGACCCAGTACTTC. Translated, it gives CASSPLPGTSGGRETQYF.

The chain links TRBV10-3 to TRBJ2-7; D unresolved. Trimming took off 0 bases at V and 11 bases at J, with 14 bases between the two ends. The CDR3 loop spans 13 amino acids. CDR1 is ENHRY, CDR2 SYGVKD, per germline. The CDR3 region is CAISESTSRFEYF. For the CDR3, the DNA is TGTGCCATCAGTGAGTCGACGTCCCGATTTGAGTACTTC.

The chain uses TRBV20-1 and TRBJ2-4, with D tentatively TRBD1 (6 bases). Germline assignment: CDR1 DFQATT and CDR2 SNEGSKA (reference sequence). V was pared by 6 bases and J by 13 bases, with 16 bases between. The CDR3 has 11 amino acids. The chain's CDR3 is CSAQGHGGQYF. CDR3 nucleotide sequence: TGCAGTGCGCAGGGGCACGGTGGGCAGTACTTC.

This clonotype has a handful of counts. The chain links TRBV5-1 to TRBJ2-1; TRBD1 might be the D (5 bases). The end of the DNA is better explained by TRBJ2-7, so the J call may be wrong. The length of the CDR3 is 14 residues. Per the germline V gene, CDR1 is SGHRS and CDR2 is YFSETQ. In DNA, the CDR3 is TGCGCCAGCAGCTTGGTGGCAGGGAACCACGAGCAGTACTTC. As protein: CASSLVAGNHEQYF.

J is TRBJ2-5 and V is TRBV20-1; tentative D call: TRBD2 (6 bases). The J call may not be correct, given that the DNA end is closer to TRBJ2-1. The CDR3 has 15 residues. CDR1 and CDR2 from the germline V gene are DFQATT and SNEGSKA (reference sequence). CDR3 region: CSAEDVGGSDDEQFF. For the CDR3, the DNA is TGCAGTGCCGAAGACGTGGGGGGTAGTGACGATGAGCAGTTCTTC.

The rearrangement joins TRBV7-6 to TRBJ1-1, with a tentative D call TRBD1 (5 bases). This CDR3 spans 14 amino acids. Germline V gene lookup returns CDR1 SGHVS and CDR2 FNYEAQ. Trimming removed 1 base at V and 3 bases at J, with 9 bases between. The CDR3: CASSLGGFHTEAFF. The CDR3 DNA sequence: TGTGCCAGCAGCTTAGGGGGGTTTCACACTGAAGCTTTCTTT.

This clonotype was recorded a few times. The rearrangement uses TRBV7-6 and TRBJ2-2; D unresolved. Germline CDR1 reads SGHVS; CDR2 reads FNYEAQ. The V end was cut by 2 bases, the J end by 6 bases, with 10 bases between. This CDR3 is built from 14 residues. The CDR3 protein is CASSLIPGPGELFF. CDR3 coding DNA: TGTGCCAGCAGCTTAATCCCCGGCCCCGGGGAGCTGTTTTTT. Filled out from reference TRBV7-6 and TRBJ2-2, the complete variable domain reads GAGVSQSPRYKVTKRGQDVALRCDPISGHVSLYWYRQALGQGPEFLTYFNYEAQQDKSGLPNDRFSAERPEGSISTLTIQRTEQRDSAMYRCASSLIPGPGELFFGEGSRLTVL.

This rearrangement joins TRBV29-1 to TRBJ1-2, with 7 bases matching TRBD1. The CDR3 consists of 15 residues. Germline V gives CDR1 SQVTM, CDR2 ANQGSEA. V was pared by 4 bases and J by 4 bases, with 12 bases of the junction left unmatched. Written as DNA, the CDR3 is TGCAGCGTTGTAGGGGGCTCGGAGTTCGGCTATGGCTACACCTTC. Residues: CSVVGGSEFGYGYTF.

The J gene is TRBJ2-7, the V gene TRBV4-3; D is perhaps TRBD2 (7 bases). The CDR3 is 15 amino acids. With 1 base removed from V and 2 bases from J, the gap between germline ends came to 12 bases. CDR1 is LGHNA, CDR2 YSLEER, per germline. The DNA of the CDR3 is TGCGCCAGCAGCCAAGTGGGGGGGCGCGCCTACGAGCAGTACTTC. It encodes CASSQVGGRAYEQYF.

V is TRBV12-5 and J is TRBJ2-1; maybe TRBD1 (6 bases). Near its end, the DNA agrees better with TRBJ2-7, so the J call may be wrong. The CDR3 has 13 amino acids. Germline V lookup: CDR1 LGHNT, CDR2 FRNRAP. The CDR3 sequence is CASGLELGGEQYF. Written as DNA, the CDR3 is TGTGCTAGTGGTTTGGAACTAGGGGGCGAGCAGTACTTC.

J is TRBJ1-5 and V is TRBV15, with TRBD1 matching 7 bases. The CDR3 runs 17 residues. CDR1 is LNHNV, CDR2 YYDKDF, per germline (reference sequence). V was clipped by 0 bases and J by 4 bases; unmatched bases: 9. This CDR3 reads CATSREGGRLINQPQHF. The CDR3 nucleotides read TGTGCCACCAGCAGAGAAGGGGGCAGACTGATAAATCAGCCCCAGCATTTT.

This clonotype appeared a few times. This sequence joins TRBV27 and TRBJ1-4; D perhaps matches TRBD1 (6 bases). The CDR3 extends over 11 amino acids. Germline V gene lookup returns CDR1 MNHEY and CDR2 SMNVEV (reference sequence). V lost 8 bases and J lost 10, with 11 bases in between. CDR3 nucleotides: TGTGCCAGCTACTCCAGGGGAAAACTGTTTTTT. It codes for CASYSRGKLFF.

This clonotype has more than one count but fewer than ten. The chain uses TRBV7-9 and TRBJ1-2; D gene unclear. Per germline, CDR1 SEHNR and CDR2 FQNEAQ (reference sequence). The CDR3 consists of 12 residues. V lost 3 bases and J 7 bases, leaving 9 bases between the germline ends. The CDR3 is CASSLGGIGYTF. The CDR3 DNA follows: TGTGCCAGCAGCTTGGGAGGGATTGGCTACACCTTC. The full variable domain, completed using reference TRBV7-9 and TRBJ1-2, is DTGVSQNPRHKITKRGQNVTFRCDPISEHNRLYWYRQTLGQGPEFLTYFQNEAQLEKSRLLSDRFSAERPKGSFSTLEIQRTEQGDSAMYLCASSLGGIGYTFGSGTRLTVV.

J is TRBJ2-2 and V is TRBV7-3, with D perhaps matching TRBD1 or TRBD2 (6 bases each). Per the germline V gene, CDR1 is SGHTA and CDR2 is FQGTGA. The CDR3 has 17 amino acids. The ends were cut back, 6 bases at V and 4 bases at J, with 21 bases in the middle. As DNA, the CDR3 is TGTGCCAGCAGAAAAGGGGGGTCAACGCATTCCACCGGGGAGCTGTTTTTT. Protein: CASRKGGSTHSTGELFF.

This chain joins TRBV20-1 and TRBJ2-1; 11 bases are a match to TRBD2. After removal of 5 bases from V and 6 bases from J, the junction contained 6 bases not matched to a gene. CDR1 and CDR2 (germline): DFQATT, SNEGSKA (reference sequence). This CDR3 spans 14 amino acids. The CDR3 is CSAHIAGGVNEQFF. As DNA, the CDR3 is TGCAGTGCTCATATAGCGGGGGGGGTCAATGAGCAGTTCTTC.

The V call is TRBV20-1, the J call TRBJ1-4; D is uncertain. Germline V gene lookup returns CDR1 DFQATT and CDR2 SNEGSKA (reference sequence). Trimming pared 6 bases from V and 3 bases from J, leaving 11 bases between. The CDR3 extends over 13 amino acids. CDR3 protein: CSALVLSNEKLFF. In DNA form, the CDR3 reads TGCAGTGCCTTAGTTTTGTCTAATGAAAAACTGTTTTTT.

The chain uses TRBV7-2 and TRBJ2-7, with 9 bases aligning to TRBD1. Unmatched junction bases numbered 5, after V lost 2 bases and J lost 0 bases. Germline CDR1 reads SGHTA; CDR2 reads FQGNSA. CDR3 length equals 16 residues. CDR3 sequence (DNA): TGTGCCAGCAGCTTACCCGGACAGGGGTCCTCCTACGAGCAGTACTTC. Protein sequence: CASSLPGQGSSYEQYF. The full variable domain, completed using reference TRBV7-2 and TRBJ2-7, is GAGVSQSPSNKVTEKGKDVELRCDPISGHTALYWYRQSLGQGLEFLIYFQGNSAPDKSGLPSDRFSAERTGGSVSTLTIQRTQQEDSAVYLCASSLPGQGSSYEQYFGPGTRLTVT.

This clonotype was seen only a few times. V and J are TRBV7-2 and TRBJ2-5, with 9 nucleotides matching TRBD1. V shed 6 bases and J 5 bases; nucleotides not matched to a gene: 4. Germline assignment: CDR1 SGHTA and CDR2 FQGNSA. The CDR3 length is 13 residues. The CDR3 loop reads CASRGQGTETQYF. CDR3 bases: TGTGCCAGCAGAGGACAGGGGACCGAGACCCAGTACTTC.

This clonotype was observed a handful of times. The chain uses TRBV5-1 and TRBJ1-1, with 9 bases aligning to TRBD1. CDR3 length equals 15 residues. Losses at the gene ends were 0 bases for V and 1 base for J; bases not matched to a gene: 1. CDR1 SGHRS and CDR2 YFSETQ come from the germline V gene. CDR3 sequence (DNA): TGCGCCAGCAGCTTGGCGGGACAGGGGAACACTGAAGCTTTCTTT. Translating it yields CASSLAGQGNTEAFF. Full variable domain (rest looked up from reference TRBV5-1 and TRBJ1-1): KAGVTQTPRYLIKTRGQQVTLSCSPISGHRSVSWYQQTPGQGLQFLFEYFSETQRNKGNFPGRFSGRQFSNSRSEMNVSTLELGDSALYLCASSLAGQGNTEAFFGQGTRLTVV.

This clonotype was counted only a few times. V and J are TRBV4-1 and TRBJ2-7, with D tentatively TRBD1 (6 bases). The V end was cut by 3 bases, the J end by 2 bases, with 14 bases between. The CDR3 covers 15 residues. Germline assignment: CDR1 MGHRA and CDR2 YSYEKL. DNA of the CDR3: TGCGCCAGCAGCCAGACCGGGACACCCCCCTACGAGCAGTACTTC. It is translated as CASSQTGTPPYEQYF.

This clonotype has more than one count but fewer than ten. The chain links TRBV2 to TRBJ1-3, with TRBD1 as a possible D gene (6 bases). Trimming took off 5 bases at V and 0 bases at J, with 11 bases between the two ends. Germline-derived CDR1 and CDR2 are SNHLY and FYNNEI. The CDR3 is made up of 15 amino acids. DNA for the CDR3: TGTGCCAGCAGTTCCGACAGGATCTCTGGAAACACCATATATTTT. Amino acids: CASSSDRISGNTIYF.